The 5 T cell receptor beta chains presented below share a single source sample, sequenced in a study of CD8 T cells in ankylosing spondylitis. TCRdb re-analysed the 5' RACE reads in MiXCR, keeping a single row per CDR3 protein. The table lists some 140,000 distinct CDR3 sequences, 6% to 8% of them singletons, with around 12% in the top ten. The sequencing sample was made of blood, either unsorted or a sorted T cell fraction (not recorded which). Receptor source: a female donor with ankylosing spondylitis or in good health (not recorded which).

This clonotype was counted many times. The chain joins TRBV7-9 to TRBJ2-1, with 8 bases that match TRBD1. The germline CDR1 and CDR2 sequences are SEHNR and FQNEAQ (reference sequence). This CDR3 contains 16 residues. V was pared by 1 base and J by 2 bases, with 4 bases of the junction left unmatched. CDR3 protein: CASSLVQQGAYNEQFF. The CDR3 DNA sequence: TGTGCCAGCAGCTTAGTACAACAGGGGGCCTACAATGAGCAGTTCTTC.

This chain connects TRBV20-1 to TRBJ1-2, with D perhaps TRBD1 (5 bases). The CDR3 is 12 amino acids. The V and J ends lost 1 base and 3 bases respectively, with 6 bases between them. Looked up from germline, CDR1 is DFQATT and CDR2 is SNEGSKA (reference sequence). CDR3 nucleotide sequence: TGCAGTGCTAGAGCGGGGGACTATGGCTACACCTTC. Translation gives CSARAGDYGYTF.

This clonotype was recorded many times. The CDR3 nucleotides are TGTGCCAGCAGTTACTCGACCGGGGAAAAACTGTTTTTT. It encodes CASSYSTGEKLFF. The V call is TRBV6-6, the J call TRBJ1-4; D gene uncertain. This CDR3 is 13 amino acids long. Trimming pared 0 bases from V and 8 bases from J, leaving 7 bases between. Germline CDR1 reads MNHNY; CDR2 reads SVGAGI (reference sequence).

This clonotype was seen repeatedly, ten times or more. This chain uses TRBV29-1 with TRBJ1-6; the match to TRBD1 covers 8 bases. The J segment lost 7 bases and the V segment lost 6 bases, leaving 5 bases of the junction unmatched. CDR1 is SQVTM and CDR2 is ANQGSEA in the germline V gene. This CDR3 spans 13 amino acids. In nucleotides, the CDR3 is TGCAGCGTCGGACAGGGACCGAATTCACCCCTCCACTTT. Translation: CSVGQGPNSPLHF.

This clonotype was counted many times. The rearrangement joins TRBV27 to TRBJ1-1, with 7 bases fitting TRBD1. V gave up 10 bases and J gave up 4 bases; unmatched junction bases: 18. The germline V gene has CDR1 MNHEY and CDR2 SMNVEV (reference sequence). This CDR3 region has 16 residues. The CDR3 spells CATRGGYDWSGTEAFF. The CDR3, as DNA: TGTGCCACCAGGGGGGGGTATGATTGGTCGGGCACTGAAGCTTTCTTT.